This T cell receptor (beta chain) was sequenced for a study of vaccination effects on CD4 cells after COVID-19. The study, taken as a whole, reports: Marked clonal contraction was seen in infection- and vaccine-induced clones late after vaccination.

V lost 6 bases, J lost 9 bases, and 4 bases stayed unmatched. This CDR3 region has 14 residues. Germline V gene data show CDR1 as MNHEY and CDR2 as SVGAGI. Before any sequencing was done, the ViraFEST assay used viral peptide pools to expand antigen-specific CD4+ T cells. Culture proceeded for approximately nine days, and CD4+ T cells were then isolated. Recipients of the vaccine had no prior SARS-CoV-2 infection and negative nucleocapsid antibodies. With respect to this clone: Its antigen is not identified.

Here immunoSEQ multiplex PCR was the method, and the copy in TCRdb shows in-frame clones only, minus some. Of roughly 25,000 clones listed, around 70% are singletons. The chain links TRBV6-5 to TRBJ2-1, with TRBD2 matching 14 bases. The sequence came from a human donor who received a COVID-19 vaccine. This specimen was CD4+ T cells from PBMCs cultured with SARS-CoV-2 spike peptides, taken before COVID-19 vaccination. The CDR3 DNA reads TGTGCCAGCAGATGGACTAGCGGGAGGAGTGAGCAGTTCTTC. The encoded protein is CASRWTSGRSEQFF.